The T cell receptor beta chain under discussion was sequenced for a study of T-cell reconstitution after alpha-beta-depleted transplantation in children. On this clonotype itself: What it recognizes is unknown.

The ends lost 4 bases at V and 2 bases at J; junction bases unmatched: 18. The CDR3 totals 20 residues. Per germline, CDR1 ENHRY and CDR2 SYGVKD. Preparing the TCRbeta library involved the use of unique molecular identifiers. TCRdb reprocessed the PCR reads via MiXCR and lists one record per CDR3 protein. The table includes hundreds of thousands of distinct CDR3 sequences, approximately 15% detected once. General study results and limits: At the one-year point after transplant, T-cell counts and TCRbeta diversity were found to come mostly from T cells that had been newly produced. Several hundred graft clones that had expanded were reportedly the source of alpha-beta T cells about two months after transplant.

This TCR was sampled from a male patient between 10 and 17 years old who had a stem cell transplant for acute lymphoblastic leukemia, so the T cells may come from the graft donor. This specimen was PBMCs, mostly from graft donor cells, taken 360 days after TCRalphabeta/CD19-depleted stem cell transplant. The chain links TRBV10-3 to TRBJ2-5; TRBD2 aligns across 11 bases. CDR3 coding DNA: TGTGCCATCAGTGGTATTAGCGGGAGGGGGACCCTACCCTCGCAAGAGACCCAGTACTTC. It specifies CAISGISGRGTLPSQETQYF.